These 9 T cell receptor beta chains were sequenced from one sample in a study of T-cell reconstitution after alpha-beta-depleted transplantation in children. Unique molecular identifiers were incorporated when the TCRbeta library was constructed. MiXCR, run by TCRdb on the PCR reads, gives a single entry per CDR3 protein. The repertoire consists of about 510,000 distinct CDR3 sequences, with 11% occurring once and the leading ten covering 11% to 15%. This material consisted of PBMCs, mostly from graft donor cells, taken 180 days after TCRalphabeta/CD19-depleted stem cell transplant. These receptors came from a female patient between 2 and 15 years old who had a stem cell transplant for aplastic anemia, so the T cells may come from the graft donor.

A few counts support this clonotype. The genes are TRBV9 and TRBJ1-5; D unclear. The CDR3 has 15 residues. Germline V gene lookup returns CDR1 SGDLS and CDR2 YYNGEE. Trimming pared 5 bases from V and 1 base from J, leaving 13 bases between. The chain's CDR3 is CASSRGGISNQPQHF. The CDR3 DNA reads TGTGCCAGCAGTCGCGGAGGGATCAGCAATCAGCCCCAGCATTTT.

The chain has TRBV28 and TRBJ2-5; 11 nucleotides agree with TRBD2. Trimming removed 11 bases from V and 2 bases from J; junction bases left unmatched: 4. In germline, CDR1 is MDHEN, CDR2 SYDVKM. The CDR3 extends over 13 amino acids. DNA for the CDR3: TGTGCCGGGGGGACTAGCGGACAAGAGACCCAGTACTTC. Translated, it gives CAGGTSGQETQYF.

This clonotype was seen only a few times. The chain recombines TRBV6-1 with TRBJ2-3; D is undetermined. The V end lost 4 bases, the J end lost 6 bases, and 8 bases lay between the germline ends. From germline, CDR1 is MNHNS and CDR2 SASEGT. This CDR3 is 12 amino acids long. For the CDR3, the DNA is TGTGCCAGCAGTGGGATGGGGGATACGCAGTATTTT. Residues: CASSGMGDTQYF.

The sample holds a few counts of this clonotype. The rearrangement links TRBV5-1 to TRBJ2-1; 9 nucleotides line up with TRBD1. The V gene end was trimmed by 0 bases and the J gene end by 5 bases; junction bases not matched to a gene: 9. This CDR3 region has 17 residues. The germline V gene has CDR1 SGHRS and CDR2 YFSETQ. The CDR3 region is CASSLDPGQGRDNEQFF. In DNA, the CDR3 is TGCGCCAGCAGCTTGGACCCGGGACAGGGTAGGGACAATGAGCAGTTCTTC.

The gene calls are TRBV12-3 or TRBV12-4 and TRBJ2-5; D uncertain. This CDR3 contains 15 residues. Between the trimmed V and J ends, which lost 3 bases and 2 bases, there was a span of 13 bases. In nucleotides, the CDR3 is TGTGCCAGCAGTTTTTCCGCACTCTCGCAAGAGACCCAGTACTTC. This gives the protein CASSFSALSQETQYF.

The chain is built from TRBV14 and TRBJ2-7, with no clear D. This CDR3 spans 13 amino acids. Germline V gives CDR1 SGHDN, CDR2 FVKESK. V dropped 4 bases and J dropped 3 bases, with 10 bases sitting between them. The CDR3 bases are TGTGCCAGCAGCCGTGCAGCCTTCTACGAGCAGTACTTC. Its protein product is CASSRAAFYEQYF.

This clonotype was picked up a small number of times. The chain links TRBV27 to TRBJ2-7; 7 bases are a match to TRBD2. Germline V CDR1 and CDR2: MNHEY, SMNVEV (reference sequence). With V trimmed by 3 bases and J by 2 bases, 7 bases remained unmatched. This CDR3 has 15 amino acids. The DNA of the CDR3 is TGTGCCAGCAGTTTGAGTGGGGGGGGGACCTACGAGCAGTACTTC. This encodes CASSLSGGGTYEQYF.

J is TRBJ2-5 and V is TRBV9; D not certain. Trimming removed 3 bases from V and 7 bases from J, with 13 bases in between. Germline-derived CDR1 and CDR2 are SGDLS and YYNGEE. This CDR3 region has 13 residues. CDR3 in amino acids: CASSAGPPGTQYF. In nucleotides, the CDR3 is TGTGCCAGCAGCGCCGGCCCCCCCGGGACCCAGTACTTC.

This clonotype showed up just a few times. This sequence joins TRBV7-9 and TRBJ1-4, with 8 bases aligning to TRBD1. V trimming: 4 bases; J trimming: 7 bases; junction bases outside the gene matches: 8. CDR1 SEHNR and CDR2 FQNEAQ come from the germline V gene (reference sequence). The CDR3 contains 15 residues. This CDR3 is CASSSPDRGGEKLFF. The CDR3 nucleotides are TGTGCCAGCAGCTCTCCCGACAGGGGCGGTGAAAAACTGTTTTTT.